The clone carrying this TCR beta chain has more than one count but fewer than ten. Its target is not known. Germline V gives CDR1 LGHNA, CDR2 YNFKEQ. The length of the CDR3 is 15 residues. Between the trimmed V and J ends, which lost 4 bases and 0 bases, there was a span of 13 bases. Time point specified: patch test 1, 2 weeks after DPC sensitization. The sample's treatment: therapeutic diphenylcyclopropenone sensitization with weekly scalp DPC. This record belongs to a study of human T cells and chemical hapten exposure. Study-level results: There was no change with DPC sensitization in TCRs above 1 in 1000 frequency. Versus controls, expanded TCRs had significantly more large CDR3 similarity clusters.

What the library attached to individual cDNA molecules were unique molecular identifiers. MiXCR, applied by TCRdb to the RACE reads, yields one record per CDR3 protein. The sample records a few hundred thousand distinct CDR3 sequences, about 4.8% being singletons. The receptor was isolated from a woman in her forties or fifties with alopecia areata. Some clones in this sample may be carry-over from other donors' samples. The sequencing here drew on whole blood, taken in connection with sensitization to the hapten diphenylcyclopropenone (DPC). J is TRBJ2-7 and V is TRBV4-2, with D perhaps matching TRBD1 (6 bases). For the CDR3, the DNA is TGTGCCAGCAGCCTCCGACAGGAAAGCTCCTACGAGCAGTACTTC. Protein sequence: CASSLRQESSYEQYF.